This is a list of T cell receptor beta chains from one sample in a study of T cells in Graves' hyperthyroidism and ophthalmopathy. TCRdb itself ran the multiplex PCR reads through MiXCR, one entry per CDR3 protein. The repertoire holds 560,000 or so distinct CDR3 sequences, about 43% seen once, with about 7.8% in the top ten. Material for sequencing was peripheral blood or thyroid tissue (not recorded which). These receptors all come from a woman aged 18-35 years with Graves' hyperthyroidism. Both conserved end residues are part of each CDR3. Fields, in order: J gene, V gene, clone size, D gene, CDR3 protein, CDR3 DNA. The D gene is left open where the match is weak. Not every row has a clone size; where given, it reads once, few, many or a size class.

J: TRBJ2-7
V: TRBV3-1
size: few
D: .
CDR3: CASSQATTYEQYF
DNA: TGTGCCAGCAGCCAAGCTACGACATACGAGCAGTACTTC

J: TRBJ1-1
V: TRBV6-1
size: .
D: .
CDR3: CASSEIAGNTEAFF
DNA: TGTGCCAGCAGTGAAATTGCGGGGAACACTGAAGCTTTCTTT

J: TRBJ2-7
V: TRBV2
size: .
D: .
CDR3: CASEPGSGEQYF
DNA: TGTGCCAGCGAACCAGGGTCGGGCGAGCAGTACTTC

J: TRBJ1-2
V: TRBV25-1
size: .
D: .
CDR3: CASITGRNYGYTF
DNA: TGTGCCAGCATAACGGGACGGAACTATGGCTACACCTTC

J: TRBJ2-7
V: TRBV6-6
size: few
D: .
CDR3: CASSYGGYVYEQYF
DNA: TGTGCCAGCAGTTACGGCGGGTACGTCTACGAGCAGTACTTC

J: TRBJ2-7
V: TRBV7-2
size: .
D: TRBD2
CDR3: CASSLSRTSGSIYEQYF
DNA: TGTGCCAGCAGCTTAAGTAGGACTAGCGGGAGTATCTACGAGCAGTACTTC

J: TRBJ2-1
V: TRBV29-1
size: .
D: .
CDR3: CSARQSNEQFF
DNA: TGCAGCGCCCGACAGTCGAATGAGCAGTTCTTC

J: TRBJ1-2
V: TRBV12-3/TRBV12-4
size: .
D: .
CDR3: CASSLGGGHGYTF
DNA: TGTGCCAGCAGTTTAGGGGGAGGACATGGCTACACCTTC

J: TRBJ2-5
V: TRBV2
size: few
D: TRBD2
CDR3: CASSGPRLAQSLGKKTQYF
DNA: TGTGCCAGCAGTGGCCCCCGACTAGCTCAATCCCTAGGGAAAAAGACCCAGTACTTC

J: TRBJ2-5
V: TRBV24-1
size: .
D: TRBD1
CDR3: CATSAGGLGQETQYF
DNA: TGTGCCACCAGTGCAGGGGGTCTAGGACAAGAGACCCAGTACTTC

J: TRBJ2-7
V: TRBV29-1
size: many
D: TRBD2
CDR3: CSVEASGLYHEQYF
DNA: TGCAGCGTTGAAGCTAGCGGGTTGTACCACGAGCAGTACTTC

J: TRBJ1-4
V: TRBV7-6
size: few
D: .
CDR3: CASSLALRENEKLFF
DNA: TGTGCCAGCAGCTTAGCGCTTAGGGAAAATGAAAAACTGTTTTTT

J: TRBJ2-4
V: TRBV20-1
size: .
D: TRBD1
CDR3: CSARVPLTGNIQYF
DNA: TGCAGTGCTAGAGTCCCGCTGACAGGGAACATTCAGTACTTC

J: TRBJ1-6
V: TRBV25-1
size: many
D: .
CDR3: CASSAGANSPLHF
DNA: TGTGCCAGCAGTGCTGGGGCGAATTCACCCCTCCACTTT

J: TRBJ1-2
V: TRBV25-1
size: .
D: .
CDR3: CASRTGRDGYTF
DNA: TGTGCCAGCCGTACAGGGAGGGATGGCTACACCTTC

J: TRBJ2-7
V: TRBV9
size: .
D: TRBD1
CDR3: CASRNRGTSRKQYF
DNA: TGTGCCAGCAGAAACAGGGGGACTTCACGGAAGCAGTACTTC

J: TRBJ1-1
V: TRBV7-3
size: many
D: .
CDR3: CASSSLGGTEAFF
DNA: TGTGCCAGCAGCTCCCTAGGGGGAACTGAAGCTTTCTTT

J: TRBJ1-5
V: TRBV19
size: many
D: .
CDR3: CATRDISNQPQHF
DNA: TGTGCCACCAGGGACATTAGCAATCAGCCCCAGCATTTT

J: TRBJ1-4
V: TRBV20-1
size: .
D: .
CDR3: CSASRASEKLFF
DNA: TGCAGTGCTAGTAGGGCCTCCGAGAAACTGTTTTTT

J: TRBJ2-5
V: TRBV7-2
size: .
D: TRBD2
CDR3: CASSFTTSKVSRTQYF
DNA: TGTGCCAGCAGCTTCACGACTAGCAAAGTTTCCAGGACCCAGTACTTC

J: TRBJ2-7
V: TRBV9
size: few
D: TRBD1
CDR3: CASSASGTGAYEQYF
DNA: TGTGCCAGCAGCGCCTCCGGGACAGGGGCCTACGAGCAGTACTTC

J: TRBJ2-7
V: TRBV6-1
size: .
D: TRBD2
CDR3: CASRSVSGLAGAEQYF
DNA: TGTGCCAGCAGATCAGTTTCGGGACTAGCGGGAGCCGAGCAGTACTTC

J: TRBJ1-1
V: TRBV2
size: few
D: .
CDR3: CASSGTAPRQAFF
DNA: TGTGCCAGCAGTGGGACGGCTCCGAGACAAGCTTTCTTT

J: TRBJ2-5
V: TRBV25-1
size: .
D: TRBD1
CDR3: CASLWAGGQETQYF
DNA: TGTGCCAGCTTATGGGCAGGGGGTCAAGAGACCCAGTACTTC